Listed here is a single TCR beta chain. Its binding antigen is unknown. No base-level quality is on record; no much larger clone is a single base apart. The sample is drawn from a study of human T cells and chemical hapten exposure (dated by TCRdb to 2020 to 2022). Broadly, across the study: For sensitization, 2% DPC in acetone was applied to a roughly 2 cm by roughly 2 cm area of upper inner arm skin. Throughout the study period of roughly 24 weeks, patients also received therapeutic DPC doses to the scalp every week. Patch tests used Finn chambers with 0.01% DPC on the upper back, scored after 6 days by International Contact Dermatitis Research Group standards. The mostly female patient cohort included alopecia areata with under or over 50% scalp involvement, alopecia totalis and alopecia universalis. Libraries were pooled for sequencing, and per-sample TCR yields varied mainly because of small differences in library volumes within the pool. In alopecia patients, the study followed how the peripheral blood TCR repertoire changed in vivo over primary and secondary sensitization to diphenylcyclopropenone (DPC), a hapten. Blood samples were taken from patients before sensitization (week 0) and at 2, 6 and about 24 weeks after DPC sensitization. Twenty-nine alopecia patients gave blood for TCR sequencing at one to four time points (pre-sensitization, 2, 6 and 24 weeks). Results and caveats for the whole study, not just this receptor: DPC sensitization did not change how many TCRs were above 1 in 1000 frequency, and no evidence was found of alterations in global repertoire structure. Repeated subsampling changed both the strength of the expansion versus patch-test correlation and the threshold at which that correlation became significant. Expanded TCRs formed significantly more large CDR3 similarity clusters than pre-sensitization or healthy control sets, consistent with antigen-driven responses. Because all patients had alopecia, a presumed autoimmune disease, the immune response of the patients might differ from that of healthy individuals. A positive correlation was found between the number of PT1 expanded TCRs and patch test score, with significance reached at thresholds 8, 16 and 32 but not 4.

The CDR3 goes from the cysteine to the phenylalanine over 14 residues. Only the CDR3 DNA stays, 42 bases, in frame from base 1. Trimming takes 5 bases off V and 7 bases off J; junction bases not matched to a gene: 4. CDR1 and CDR2 (MDHEN, SYDVKM) derive from the germline V gene. The sample's time point, from its label and the paper: patch test 3, about 24 weeks after DPC sensitization. Interpreted using the paper, the treatment or condition label stands for: therapeutic diphenylcyclopropenone sensitization with weekly scalp DPC. At each patch-test visit, blood was drawn before the patch test was applied. Patients were eligible if aged 18 to 70, diagnosed with alopecia and judged suitable for DPC therapy, and pregnant patients were excluded. Unfractionated whole blood was collected in Tempus Blood RNA tubes, and total RNA was extracted from that blood. Library method: RACE. TCRdb records NextSeq 500 as the sequencer. During library preparation, unique molecular identifiers were attached to individual cDNA molecules so that TCRs could be counted quantitatively and reproducibly. Both TCR alpha and TCR beta chains were sequenced from each blood RNA sample. The study's own analysis went as follows. Samples had a median of 95,638 TCRs, with a range from roughly 23,224 to 700,000. The Decombinator software suite was used to annotate the V, J and CDR3 of the TCR reads. Every sample was subsampled to the same number of TCRs (28,000) for the PS versus PT1 abundance plots. TCRs were defined as expanded if absent before sensitization and observed at least eight times at the 2-week time point. Using fastp at Q25 and MiXCR, TCRdb reprocessed the public reads and kept productive beta chains. For every CDR3 protein sequence, its rows merge into one entry that carries the most common genes and DNA. TCRdb's processing, not the authors', yielded these V and J calls. The sample records more than 100,000 distinct CDR3 sequences, roughly 12% of which are singletons. Clones ranked in the top ten supply 2.4% of the sample.

This TCR derives from a woman between 50 and 59 years old with alopecia areata. Some clones in this sample may be carry-over from other donors' samples. This specimen was whole blood, taken in connection with sensitization to the hapten diphenylcyclopropenone (DPC). The chain employs TRBV28 and TRBJ1-6, with TRBD1 matching 8 junction bases. For the CDR3, the sequence is CASSPGQANSPLHF. Read as DNA, the sequence is TGTGCCAGCAGTCCGGGACAGGCCAATTCACCCCTCCACTTT. The reference TRBV28 and TRBJ1-6 proteins fill in what lies around the CDR3, so the full variable domain reads DVKVTQSSRYLVKRTGEKVFLECVQDMDHENMFWYRQDPGLGLRLIYFSYDVKMKEKGDIPEGYSVSREKKERFSLILESASTNQTSMYLCASSPGQANSPLHFGNGTRLTVT.